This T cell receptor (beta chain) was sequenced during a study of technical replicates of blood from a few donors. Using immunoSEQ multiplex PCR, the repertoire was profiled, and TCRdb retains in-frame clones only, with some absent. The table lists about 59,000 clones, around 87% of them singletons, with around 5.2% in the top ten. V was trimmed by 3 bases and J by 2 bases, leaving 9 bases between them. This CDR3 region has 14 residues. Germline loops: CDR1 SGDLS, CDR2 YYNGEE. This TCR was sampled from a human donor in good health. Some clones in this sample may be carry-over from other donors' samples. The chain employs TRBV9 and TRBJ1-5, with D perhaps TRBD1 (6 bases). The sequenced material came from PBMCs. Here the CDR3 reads CASSGPGGNQPQHF. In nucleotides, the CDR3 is TGTGCCAGCAGCGGTCCAGGGGGCAATCAGCCCCAGCATTTT. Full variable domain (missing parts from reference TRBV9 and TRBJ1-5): DSGVTQTPKHLITATGQRVTLRCSPRSGDLSVYWYQQSLDQGLQFLIQYYNGEERAKGNILERFSAQQFPDLHSELNLSSLELGDSALYFCASSGPGGNQPQHFGDGTRLSIL.